These 18 T cell receptor beta chains were all obtained from the same sample, sequenced in a study of response to subunit inactivated influenza vaccine. TCRdb analysed the RT-PCR reads with MiXCR anew, one entry per CDR3 protein. Seen here are over 650,000 distinct CDR3 sequences, roughly 20% observed once, and the top ten hold 11%. This sample comprised PBMCs from blood, obtained roughly 5 days after vaccination. Receptors were obtained from a man aged 50-59 years who received an inactivated influenza vaccine.

The rearrangement joins TRBV14 to TRBJ2-1, with D perhaps matching TRBD2 (7 bases). Trimming shortened V by 1 base and J by 3 bases, and 13 bases separated the two germline ends. The CDR3 loop spans 16 amino acids. Germline loops: CDR1 SGHDN, CDR2 FVKESK. CDR3 sequence: CASSQVGGVHYNEQFF. The CDR3 nucleotides are TGTGCCAGCAGCCAAGTAGGGGGGGTTCACTACAATGAGCAGTTCTTC.

This clonotype was seen only a few times. The rearrangement joins TRBV3-1 to TRBJ2-1, with 13 nucleotides matching TRBD2. J was trimmed by 0 bases and V by 3 bases; bases with no gene match: 14. The CDR3 sequence is 21 residues long. Germline values: CDR1 LGHDT, CDR2 YNNKEL (reference sequence). The DNA of the CDR3 is TGTGCCAGCAGCCATCAATCCGGGACTAGCGGGACTCAGAGCTCCTACAATGAGCAGTTCTTC. Protein sequence: CASSHQSGTSGTQSSYNEQFF.

The chain joins TRBV5-5 to TRBJ2-7; D possibly corresponds to TRBD1 (6 bases). The V and J ends lost 4 bases and 2 bases respectively, with 16 bases between them. Germline V CDR1 and CDR2: SGHKS, YYEKEE (reference sequence). The CDR3 sequence is 15 residues long. The CDR3 loop is CASSLGDTRTYEQYF. CDR3 in DNA: TGTGCCAGCAGCCTGGGGGACACCCGTACCTACGAGCAGTACTTC.

This clonotype was recorded a few times. The CDR3 DNA is TGTGCCAGCAGCCAAGGAGGGGGCGGGGTGATTCAAGAGACCCAGTACTTC. Translated: CASSQGGGGVIQETQYF. This chain uses TRBV4-2 with TRBJ2-5; tentative D call: TRBD1 (7 bases). Trimming removed 1 base at V and 2 bases at J, with 17 bases between. The germline gives CDR1 LGHNA, CDR2 YNFKEQ. The CDR3 loop spans 17 amino acids.

This clonotype was observed a single time. V and J are TRBV7-8 and TRBJ2-5; 12 nucleotides line up with TRBD2. V lost 6 bases and J lost 4; bases outside the gene matches: 6. Germline V lookup: CDR1 SGHVS, CDR2 FQNEAQ. This CDR3 is built from 15 residues. The CDR3 here is CASRKGLAGTETQYF. The CDR3 region has the DNA TGTGCCAGCAGGAAAGGACTAGCGGGGACAGAGACCCAGTACTTC.

This clonotype was detected ten times or more. The chain couples TRBV7-2 to TRBJ2-5, with 15 nucleotides matching TRBD2. Germline CDR1 and CDR2: SGHTA and FQGNSA. This CDR3 contains 16 residues. V lost 3 bases to trimming and J lost 4 bases; unmatched junction nucleotides: 3. DNA of the CDR3: TGTGCCAGCAGCTTTGGGACTAGCGGGGGGTTAGAGACCCAGTACTTC. As protein: CASSFGTSGGLETQYF.

This clonotype was counted at least ten times. The CDR3: CASSLSARSANEQFF. The CDR3 bases are TGTGCCAGCAGTTTAAGCGCCCGATCAGCCAATGAGCAGTTCTTC. This chain joins TRBV28 and TRBJ2-1; D is unclear. This CDR3 region has 15 residues. Germline loops: CDR1 MDHEN, CDR2 SYDVKM. V gave up 2 bases and J gave up 6 bases, with 14 bases separating them.

The V gene is TRBV5-1, the J gene TRBJ2-4; 11 positions match TRBD2. The V segment lost 1 base and the J segment 2 bases; nucleotides outside the gene matches: 8. This CDR3 has 18 residues. Germline loops: CDR1 SGHRS, CDR2 YFSETQ. CDR3 sequence reads: CASSLSASGGYPKNIQYF. Written as DNA, the CDR3 is TGCGCCAGCAGCTTGTCGGCTAGCGGGGGGTATCCCAAAAACATTCAGTACTTC.

This clonotype was recorded at least ten times. The chain carries TRBV6-1 and TRBJ2-5; TRBD2 agrees at 10 bases. The CDR3 sequence is 14 residues long. The V segment lost 7 bases and the J segment 2 bases; nucleotides outside the gene matches: 4. The V gene's germline CDR1 is MNHNS and CDR2 SASEGT. For the CDR3, the DNA is TGTGCCAGCACCAGCGGGAGGGGACAAGAGACCCAGTACTTC. Protein product: CASTSGRGQETQYF.

The chain uses TRBV12-3 or TRBV12-4 and TRBJ1-4; D might be TRBD1 (6 bases). V dropped 5 bases and J dropped 4 bases, with 14 bases sitting between them. The CDR3 contains 15 residues. CDR3 region: CASSQIGQLNEKLFF. The CDR3 DNA reads TGTGCCAGCAGTCAAATTGGACAGCTTAATGAAAAACTGTTTTTT.

The rearrangement links TRBV6-2 or TRBV6-3 to TRBJ2-1; D is undetermined. Trimming cost V 0 bases and J 10 bases, with 16 bases left between them. Germline V gene sequence: CDR1 MNHEY, CDR2 SVGEGT. The CDR3 contains 15 residues. The CDR3 region is CASSYSSASLAEQFF. DNA of the CDR3: TGTGCCAGCAGTTACTCATCGGCTTCCTTGGCAGAGCAGTTCTTC.

The chain is built from TRBV10-3 and TRBJ2-7; 8 bases align to TRBD1. CDR1 is ENHRY and CDR2 is SYGVKD in the germline V gene. The CDR3 loop spans 14 amino acids. The V gene end was trimmed by 7 bases and the J gene end by 3 bases; junction bases not matched to a gene: 8. CDR3 DNA sequence: TGTGCCATCATCGGACAGGGAATGAACTACGAGCAGTACTTC. It yields the protein CAIIGQGMNYEQYF.

The chain employs TRBV19 and TRBJ2-5, with TRBD1 identical over 8 bases. The CDR3 is 14 amino acids. Germline V gene sequence: CDR1 LNHDA, CDR2 SQIVND (reference sequence). The V gene end was trimmed by 3 bases and the J gene end by 4 bases; junction bases not matched to a gene: 4. CDR3 DNA: TGTGCCAGTAGTATTATGGGGACAGGAGAGACCCAGTACTTC. Its protein is CASSIMGTGETQYF.

This clonotype was detected many times. The chain joins TRBV29-1 to TRBJ2-3; TRBD2 is a possible D gene (5 bases). Germline V gene data show CDR1 as SQVTM and CDR2 as ANQGSEA. Trimming removed 6 bases from V and 3 bases from J, with 10 bases in between. This CDR3 region has 12 residues. The CDR3 coding sequence is TGCAGCGTCGACGGGGTTACAGATACGCAGTATTTT. It yields the protein CSVDGVTDTQYF.

The chain is built from TRBV20-1 and TRBJ1-1; D is unclear. V was cut by 3 bases and J by 1 base, with 9 bases left in between. The V gene's germline CDR1 is DFQATT and CDR2 SNEGSKA (reference sequence). CDR3 length equals 13 residues. The CDR3 sequence is CSARSPGNTEAFF. CDR3 coding DNA: TGCAGTGCTAGGTCTCCAGGGAACACTGAAGCTTTCTTT.

CDR3 sequence (DNA): TGTGCCAGCAGCTACACAGGGGGCTATTTCTTC. Its translation is CASSYTGGYFF. The chain is built from TRBV5-5 and TRBJ2-1; 9 nucleotides agree with TRBD1. The CDR3 length is 11 residues. Germline CDR1 reads SGHKS; CDR2 reads YYEKEE (reference sequence). V gave up 3 bases and J gave up 16 bases; unmatched junction bases: 5.

The rearrangement uses TRBV6-1 and TRBJ2-7, with D unresolved. In germline, CDR1 is MNHNS, CDR2 SASEGT. The V end lost 0 bases, the J end lost 5 bases, and 11 bases lay between the germline ends. The CDR3 spans 14 residues. The CDR3 DNA sequence: TGTGCCAGCAGTGAAGCGCTAGAAGCGAACGAGCAGTACTTC. Protein sequence: CASSEALEANEQYF.

The sample holds a few counts of this clonotype. The V call is TRBV12-3 or TRBV12-4, the J call TRBJ2-7; unclear D gene. The CDR3 is 13 amino acids. V was trimmed by 10 bases and J by 6 bases, leaving 19 bases between them. DNA of the CDR3: TGTGCCACCAAGACAACTACGTTTTCCGAGCAGTACTTC. This translates into CATKTTTFSEQYF.